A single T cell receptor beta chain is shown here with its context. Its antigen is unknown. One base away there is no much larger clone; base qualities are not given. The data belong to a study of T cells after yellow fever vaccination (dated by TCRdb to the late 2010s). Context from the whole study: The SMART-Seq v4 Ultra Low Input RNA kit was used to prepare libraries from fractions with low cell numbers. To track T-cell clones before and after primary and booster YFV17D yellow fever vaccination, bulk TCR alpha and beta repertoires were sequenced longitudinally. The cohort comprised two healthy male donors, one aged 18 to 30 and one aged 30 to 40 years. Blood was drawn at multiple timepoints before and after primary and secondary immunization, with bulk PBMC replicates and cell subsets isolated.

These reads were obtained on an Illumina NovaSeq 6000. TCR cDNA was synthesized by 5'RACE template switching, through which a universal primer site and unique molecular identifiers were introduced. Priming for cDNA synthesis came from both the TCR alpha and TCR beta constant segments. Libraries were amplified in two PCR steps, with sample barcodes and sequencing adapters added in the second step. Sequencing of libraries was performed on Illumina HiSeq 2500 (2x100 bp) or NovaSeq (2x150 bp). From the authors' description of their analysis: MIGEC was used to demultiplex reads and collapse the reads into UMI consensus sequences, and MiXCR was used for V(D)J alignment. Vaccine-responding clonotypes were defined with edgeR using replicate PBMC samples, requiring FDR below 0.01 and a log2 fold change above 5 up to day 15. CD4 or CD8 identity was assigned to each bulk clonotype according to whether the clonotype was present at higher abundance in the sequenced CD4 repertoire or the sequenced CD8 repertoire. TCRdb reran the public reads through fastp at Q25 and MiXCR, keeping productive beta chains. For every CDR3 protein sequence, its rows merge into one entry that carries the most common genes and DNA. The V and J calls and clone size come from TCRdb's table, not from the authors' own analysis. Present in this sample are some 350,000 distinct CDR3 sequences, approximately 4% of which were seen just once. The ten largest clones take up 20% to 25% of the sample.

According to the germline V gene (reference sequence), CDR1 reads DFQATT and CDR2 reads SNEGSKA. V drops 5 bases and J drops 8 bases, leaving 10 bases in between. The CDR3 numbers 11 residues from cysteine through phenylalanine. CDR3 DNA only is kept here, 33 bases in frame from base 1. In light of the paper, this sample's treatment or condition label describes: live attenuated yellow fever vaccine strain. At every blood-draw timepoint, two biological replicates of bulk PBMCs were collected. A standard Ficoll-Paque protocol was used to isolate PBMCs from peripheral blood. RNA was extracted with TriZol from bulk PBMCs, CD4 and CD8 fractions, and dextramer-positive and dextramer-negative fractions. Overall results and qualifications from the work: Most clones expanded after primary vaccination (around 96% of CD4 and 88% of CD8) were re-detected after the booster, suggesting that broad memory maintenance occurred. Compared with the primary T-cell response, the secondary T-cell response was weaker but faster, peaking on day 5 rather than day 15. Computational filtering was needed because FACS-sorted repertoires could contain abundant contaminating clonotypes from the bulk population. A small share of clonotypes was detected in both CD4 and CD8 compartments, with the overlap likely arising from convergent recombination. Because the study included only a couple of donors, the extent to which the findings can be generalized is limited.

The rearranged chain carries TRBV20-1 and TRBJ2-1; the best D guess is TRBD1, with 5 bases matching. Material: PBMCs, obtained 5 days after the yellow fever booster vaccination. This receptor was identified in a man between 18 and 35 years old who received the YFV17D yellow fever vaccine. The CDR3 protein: CSALQGYEQFF. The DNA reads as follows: TGCAGTGCTCTTCAGGGCTATGAGCAGTTCTTC.